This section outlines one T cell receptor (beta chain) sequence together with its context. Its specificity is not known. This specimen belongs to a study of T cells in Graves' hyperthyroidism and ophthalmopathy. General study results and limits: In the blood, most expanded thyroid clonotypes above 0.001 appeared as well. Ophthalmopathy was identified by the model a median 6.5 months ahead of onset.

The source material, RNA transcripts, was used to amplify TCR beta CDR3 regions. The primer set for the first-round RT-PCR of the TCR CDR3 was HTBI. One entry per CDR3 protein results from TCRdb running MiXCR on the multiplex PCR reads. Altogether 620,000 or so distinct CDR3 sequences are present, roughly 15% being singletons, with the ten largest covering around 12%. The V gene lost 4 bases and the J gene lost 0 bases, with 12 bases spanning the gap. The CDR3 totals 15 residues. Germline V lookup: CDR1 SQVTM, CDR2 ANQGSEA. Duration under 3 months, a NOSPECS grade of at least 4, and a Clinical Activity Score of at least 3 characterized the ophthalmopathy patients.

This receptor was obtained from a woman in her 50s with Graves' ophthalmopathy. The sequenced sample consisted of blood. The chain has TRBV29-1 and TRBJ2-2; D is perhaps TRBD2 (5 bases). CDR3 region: CSVVPRAANTGELFF. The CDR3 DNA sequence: TGCAGCGTTGTACCGCGGGCCGCGAACACCGGGGAGCTGTTTTTT.